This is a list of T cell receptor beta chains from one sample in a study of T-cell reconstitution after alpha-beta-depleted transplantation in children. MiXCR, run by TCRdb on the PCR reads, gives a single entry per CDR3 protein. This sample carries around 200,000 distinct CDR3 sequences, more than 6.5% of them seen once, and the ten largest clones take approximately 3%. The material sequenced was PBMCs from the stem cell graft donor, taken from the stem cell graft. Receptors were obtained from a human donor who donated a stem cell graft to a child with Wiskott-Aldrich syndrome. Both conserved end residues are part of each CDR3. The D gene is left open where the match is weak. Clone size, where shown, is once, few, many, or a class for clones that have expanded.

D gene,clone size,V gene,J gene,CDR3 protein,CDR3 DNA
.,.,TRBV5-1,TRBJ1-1,CASTGENTEAFF,TGCGCCAGCACAGGGGAGAACACTGAAGCTTTCTTT
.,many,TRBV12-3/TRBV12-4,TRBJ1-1,CASSPRGWSNTEAFF,TGTGCCAGCAGTCCGCGAGGTTGGTCGAACACTGAAGCTTTCTTT
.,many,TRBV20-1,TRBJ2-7,CSASQAGGSYEQYF,TGCAGTGCTAGTCAGGCAGGAGGCTCCTACGAGCAGTACTTC
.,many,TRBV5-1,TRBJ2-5,CASTPGVQETQYF,TGCGCCAGCACCCCGGGGGTCCAAGAGACCCAGTACTTC
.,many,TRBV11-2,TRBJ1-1,CASSLYLGDTEAFF,TGTGCCAGCAGCTTGTATTTAGGAGACACTGAAGCTTTCTTT
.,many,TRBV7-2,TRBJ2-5,CASSFNRVGLVETQYF,TGTGCCAGCAGCTTCAACAGGGTTGGTCTCGTGGAGACCCAGTACTTC
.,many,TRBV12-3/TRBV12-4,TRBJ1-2,CASSFSANYGYTF,TGTGCCAGCAGTTTTTCTGCTAACTATGGCTACACCTTC
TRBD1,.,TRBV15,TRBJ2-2,CATSSVRGTAYSNTGELFF,TGTGCCACCAGCAGCGTCCGTGGGACAGCTTATTCGAACACCGGGGAGCTGTTTTTT
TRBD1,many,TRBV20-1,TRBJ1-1,CSARDLGQGNGWNTEAFF,TGCAGTGCTAGAGATCTGGGACAGGGGAATGGATGGAACACTGAAGCTTTCTTT
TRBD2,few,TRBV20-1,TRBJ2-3,CSAGGNTDTQYF,TGCAGTGCGGGGGGGAACACAGATACGCAGTATTTT
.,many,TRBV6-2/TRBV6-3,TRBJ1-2,CASSNRGHYGYTF,TGTGCCAGCAGTAACAGAGGCCACTATGGCTACACCTTC
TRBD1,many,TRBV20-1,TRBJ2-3,CSARDRGSTDTQYF,TGCAGTGCTAGAGACAGGGGGAGCACAGATACGCAGTATTTT
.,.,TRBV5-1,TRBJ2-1,CASKEQGIGEQFF,TGCGCCAGCAAAGAACAGGGCATTGGTGAGCAGTTCTTC
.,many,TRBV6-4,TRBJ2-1,CASSPQGRAYNEQFF,TGTGCCAGCAGTCCACAGGGTAGGGCCTACAATGAGCAGTTCTTC
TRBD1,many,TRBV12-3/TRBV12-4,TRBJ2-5,CASSSGQGEETQYF,TGTGCCAGCAGCTCTGGACAGGGTGAGGAGACCCAGTACTTC
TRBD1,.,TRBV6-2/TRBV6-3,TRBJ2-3,CASSYPRPGTETTDTQYF,TGTGCCAGCAGTTACCCGCGACCCGGGACAGAGACCACAGATACGCAGTATTTT
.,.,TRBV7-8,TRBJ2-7,CASSLSEATHYEQYF,TGTGCCAGCAGCTTAAGCGAGGCGACTCACTACGAGCAGTACTTC
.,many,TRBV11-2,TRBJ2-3,CASTHNRLDTQYF,TGTGCCAGCACCCACAACAGACTGGATACGCAGTATTTT
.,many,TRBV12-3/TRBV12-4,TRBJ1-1,CASSTGMGTEAFF,TGTGCCAGCAGTACAGGGATGGGAACTGAAGCTTTCTTT
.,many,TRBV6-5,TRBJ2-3,CASSYGGGPTDTQYF,TGTGCCAGCAGTTACGGAGGGGGGCCCACAGATACGCAGTATTTT
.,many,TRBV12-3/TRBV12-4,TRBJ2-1,CASRLSGREQFF,TGTGCCAGCAGGCTTTCGGGCAGGGAGCAGTTCTTC
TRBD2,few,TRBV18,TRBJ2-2,CASSPMDSGGRSNTGELFF,TGTGCCAGCTCCCCGATGGATAGCGGGGGCCGTTCTAACACCGGGGAGCTGTTTTTT
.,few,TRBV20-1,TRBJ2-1,CCAEGASGKTRYNEQFF,TGCTGTGCAGAGGGGGCTAGCGGTAAAACTCGTTACAATGAGCAGTTCTTC
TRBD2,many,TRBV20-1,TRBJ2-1,CSAPRTSGPRDEQFF,TGCAGTGCCCCCCGGACTAGCGGACCTAGGGATGAGCAGTTCTTC
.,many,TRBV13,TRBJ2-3,CASSDTDTQYF,TGTGCCAGCAGCGACACAGATACGCAGTATTTT
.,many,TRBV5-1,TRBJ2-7,CASSLEPASIYEQYF,TGCGCCAGCAGCTTGGAGCCGGCTAGCATCTACGAGCAGTACTTC
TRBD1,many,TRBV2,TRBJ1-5,CASSSRDRVQPQHF,TGTGCCAGCAGCAGCCGGGACAGAGTTCAGCCCCAGCATTTT
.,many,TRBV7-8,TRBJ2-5,CASSLGGYGSTETQYF,TGTGCCAGCAGCTTAGGCGGGTACGGGAGCACAGAGACCCAGTACTTC
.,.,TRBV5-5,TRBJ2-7,CASSGGAGSPEQYF,TGTGCCAGCAGCGGAGGTGCCGGGAGTCCCGAGCAGTACTTC
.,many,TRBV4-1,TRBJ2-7,CASSQGDGGSKFYEQYF,TGCGCCAGCAGCCAAGGGGACGGAGGAAGCAAATTCTACGAGCAGTACTTC
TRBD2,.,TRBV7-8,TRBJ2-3,CASSSVGTTVKDTQYF,TGTGCCAGCAGCTCCGTGGGGACTACCGTTAAGGATACGCAGTATTTT
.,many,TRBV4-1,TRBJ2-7,CASSQDPGALYEQYF,TGCGCCAGCAGCCAAGATCCGGGAGCGCTCTACGAGCAGTACTTC